This TCR beta chain emerged from a study of T cell responses to AZD1222 COVID-19 vaccine. General study findings and limits: Donor demographics were predominantly white British with a female majority; clonal diversity may be underestimated. Increased Spike-specific TCR breadth and depth were observed after two AZD1222 doses. The span of vaccine-associated CD4 TCRs extended across spike, with dominance at 160-218 and 743-854.

The germline gives CDR1 MNHEY, CDR2 SMNVEV (reference sequence). V trimming: 5 bases; J trimming: 4 bases; junction bases outside the gene matches: 9. This CDR3 has 15 residues. Remarks on this clone: Its antigen is unidentified.

Repertoires were generated with immunoSEQ multiplex PCR, while TCRdb's copy carries only in-frame clones and drops some. In the table there are some 130,000 clones, approximately 85% of which are singletons. The TCR was taken from an adult in good health. J is TRBJ2-7 and V is TRBV27, with 9 bases matching TRBD1. The sequences come from peripheral blood, collected on day 0 of MenACWY control vaccination. CDR3 amino acids: CASSTTSTGGYEQYF. CDR3 nucleotide sequence: TGTGCCAGCAGTACAACCTCGACAGGGGGGTACGAGCAGTACTTC.